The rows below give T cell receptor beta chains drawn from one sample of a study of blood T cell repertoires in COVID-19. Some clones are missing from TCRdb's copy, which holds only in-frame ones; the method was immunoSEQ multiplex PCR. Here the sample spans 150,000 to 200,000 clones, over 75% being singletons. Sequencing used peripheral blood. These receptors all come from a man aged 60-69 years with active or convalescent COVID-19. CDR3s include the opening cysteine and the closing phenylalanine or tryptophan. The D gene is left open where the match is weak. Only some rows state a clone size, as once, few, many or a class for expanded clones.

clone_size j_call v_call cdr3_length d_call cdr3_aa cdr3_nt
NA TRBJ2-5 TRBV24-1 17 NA CATSDLEWSTGTETQYF TGTGCCACCAGTGATTTGGAATGGAGCACAGGGACGGAGACCCAGTACTTC
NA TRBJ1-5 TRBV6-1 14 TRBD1 CASRQGQGDQPQHF TGTGCCAGCAGGCAGGGACAGGGGGATCAGCCCCAGCATTTT
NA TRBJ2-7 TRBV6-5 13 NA CASSSAALAEQYF TGTGCCAGCAGTTCAGCGGCCCTAGCGGAGCAGTACTTC
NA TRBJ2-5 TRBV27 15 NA CASIVMMGSQETQYF TGTGCCAGCATCGTTATGATGGGGAGTCAAGAGACCCAGTACTTC
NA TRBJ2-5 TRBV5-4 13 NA CASSLADQETQYF TGTGCCAGCAGCCTGGCGGACCAAGAGACCCAGTACTTC
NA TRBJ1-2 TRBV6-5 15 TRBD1 CASNTGTVGFHGYTF TGTGCCAGCAACACCGGGACAGTCGGTTTTCATGGCTACACCTTC
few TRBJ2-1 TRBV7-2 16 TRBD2 CASSKSGDSSYNEQFF TGTGCCAGCAGCAAGAGCGGGGATAGCTCCTACAATGAGCAGTTCTTC
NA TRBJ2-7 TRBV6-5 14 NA CASSYQGLGYEQYF TGTGCCAGCAGTTACCAGGGGCTGGGCTACGAGCAGTACTTC
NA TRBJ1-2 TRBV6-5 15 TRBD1 CASRRQGALSYGYTF TGTGCCAGCAGACGACAGGGGGCGTTGAGCTATGGCTACACCTTC
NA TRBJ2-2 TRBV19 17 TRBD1 CASKSLGTGGYTGELFF TGTGCCAGTAAAAGTCTAGGGACAGGGGGCTACACCGGGGAGCTGTTTTTT
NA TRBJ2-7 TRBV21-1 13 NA CASRDRTYYEQYF TGTGCCAGCAGGGACAGAACTTACTACGAGCAGTACTTC
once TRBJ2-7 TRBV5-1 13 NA CASSSQGIHEQYF TGCGCCAGCAGTTCTCAGGGGATCCACGAGCAGTACTTC
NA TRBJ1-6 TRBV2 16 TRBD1 CASSEMVTGNNSPLHF TGTGCCAGCAGTGAAATGGTGACAGGGAATAATTCACCCCTCCACTTT